A few counts support the clone carrying this TCR beta chain. The antigen remains unidentified. The CDR3 has 13 residues. V lost 2 bases, J lost 5 bases, and 8 bases lay in between. Germline-derived CDR1 and CDR2 are MNHEY and SVGEGT. The data were taken from a study of human T cells and chemical hapten exposure. Regarding the study as a whole: Significantly greater numbers of large CDR3 similarity clusters came from expanded TCRs than from controls.

Time point meaning: pre-sensitization, week 0. Treatment reported: therapeutic diphenylcyclopropenone sensitization with weekly scalp DPC. Each donor was an alopecia patient between 18 and 70 years of age who qualified for DPC. TCRdb reprocessed the RACE reads via MiXCR and lists one record per CDR3 protein. The sample consists of more than 300,000 distinct CDR3 sequences, roughly 6% of them appearing once. This TCR came from a woman younger than 30 with alopecia areata. Some clones in this sample may be carry-over from other donors' samples. The gene calls are TRBV6-2 or TRBV6-3 and TRBJ2-3, with D possibly TRBD1 on 5 matching bases. Source: whole blood, taken in connection with sensitization to the hapten diphenylcyclopropenone (DPC). In nucleotides, the CDR3 is TGTGCCAGCAGTTACAAGGGGATAGATACGCAGTATTTT. As protein: CASSYKGIDTQYF.